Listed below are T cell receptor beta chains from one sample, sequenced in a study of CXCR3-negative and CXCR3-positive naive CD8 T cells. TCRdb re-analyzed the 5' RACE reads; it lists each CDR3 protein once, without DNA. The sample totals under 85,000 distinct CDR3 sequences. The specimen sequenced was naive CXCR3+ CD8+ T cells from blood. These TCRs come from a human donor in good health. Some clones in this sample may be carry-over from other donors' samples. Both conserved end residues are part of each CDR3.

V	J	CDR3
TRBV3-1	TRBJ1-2	CASSQAGTGRFGYTF
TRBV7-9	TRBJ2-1	CASSAMGQYNEQFF
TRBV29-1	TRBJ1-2	CSVTDRADGYTF
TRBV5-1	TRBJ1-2	CASSLRSNYGYTF
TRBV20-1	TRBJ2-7	CSASQGQGPEQYF
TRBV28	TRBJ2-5	CASSSYRGRLEETQYF
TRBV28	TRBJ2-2	CASSLVLAVGELFF
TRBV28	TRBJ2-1	CASSFYQAPASGLGDNEQFF
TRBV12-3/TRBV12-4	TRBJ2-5	CASSIETNGETQYF
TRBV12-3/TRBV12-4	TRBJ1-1	CASSLVGSRAGAFF
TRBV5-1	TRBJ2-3	CASSFNRDTQYF
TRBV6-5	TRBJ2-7	CASSYSLAGAVSDEQYF
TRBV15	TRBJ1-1	CATSREPMGSRAFF
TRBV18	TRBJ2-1	CASSPDSGVEDEQSF
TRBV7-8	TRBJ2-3	CASSLGRAPGGHTQYF
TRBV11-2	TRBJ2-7	CASSSALEQYF
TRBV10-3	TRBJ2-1	CAISWTSGSLDEQFF
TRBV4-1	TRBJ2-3	CASSQGQGAGDTQYF
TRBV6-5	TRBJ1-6	CASSPRQGVNSPLHF
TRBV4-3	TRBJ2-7	CASSQVPRGPYEQYF
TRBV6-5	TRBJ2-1	CASSLGASGNYEQFF
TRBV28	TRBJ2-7	CASSLGAGGFYEQYF
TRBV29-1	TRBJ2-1	CSSSWGNEQFF
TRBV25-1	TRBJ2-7	CASSKQGVYEQYF
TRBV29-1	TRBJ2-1	CSVEDPTTGAYNEQFF
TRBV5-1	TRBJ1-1	CASSVGSTEAFF
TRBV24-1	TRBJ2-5	CATSDGTSGQETQYF
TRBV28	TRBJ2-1	CASSFEWRGGEQFF
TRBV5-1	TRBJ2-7	CASSLERGAYEQYF
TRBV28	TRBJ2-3	CASSMPDRVLTDTQYF
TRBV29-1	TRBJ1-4	CSVERAGATNEKLFF
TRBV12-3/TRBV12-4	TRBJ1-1	CASSSPGTPEAFF
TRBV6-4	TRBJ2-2	CASKRGLAERNTGELFF
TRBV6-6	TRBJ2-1	CASSYPGPYNEQFF
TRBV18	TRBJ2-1	CASSPPLGYNEQFF
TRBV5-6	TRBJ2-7	CASSFATGPSYEQYF
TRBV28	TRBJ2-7	CASSLAEGRYEQYF
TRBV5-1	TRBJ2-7	CASSFRVSYEQYF
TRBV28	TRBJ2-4	CASSLRDGTVNIQYF
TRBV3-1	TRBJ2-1	CASSQDSGIIHNEQFF
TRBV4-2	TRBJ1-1	CASSPLLLHYLNTEAFF
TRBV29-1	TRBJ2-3	CSVEVGAGQYF
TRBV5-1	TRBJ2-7	CASSGPSYEQYF
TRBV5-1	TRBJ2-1	CASRPGQGSNEQFF
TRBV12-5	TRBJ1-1	CASGLGTGNTEAFF
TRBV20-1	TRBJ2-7	CSAWDRGLSYEQYF
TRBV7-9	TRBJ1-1	CASILGWKGTEAFF
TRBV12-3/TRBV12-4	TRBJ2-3	CASMSGEGWIDTQYF